This T cell receptor (beta chain) was obtained from a study of identical twins. Findings and caveats of the study: Conclusions came from cross-sectional statistical analysis, not from following the same donors. Out-of-frame TCR alpha sharing in monozygotic twins exceeded recombination model predictions. Whereas memory repertoires showed no such difference, abundant cord blood beta clonotypes carried fewer insertions.

The J segment lost 9 bases and the V segment lost 8 bases, leaving 14 bases of the junction unmatched. The CDR3 runs 14 residues. CDR1 is ENHRY and CDR2 is SYGVKD in the germline V gene. TCRdb ran MiXCR on the 5' RACE reads and lists one entry per CDR3 protein. Here the sample spans more than 400,000 distinct CDR3 sequences, roughly 15% being singletons. There are a few counts of this clonotype. The antigen is unknown. The donor group consisted entirely of healthy Caucasians. In addition, the sample was reused for a study of yellow fever vaccine responses in identical twins.

The sequencing sample was made of CD4+ T cells sorted from blood. The source is a woman aged 18 to 35 in good health. The V gene is TRBV10-3, the J gene TRBJ2-7; 9 nucleotides agree with TRBD1. In nucleotides, the CDR3 is TGTGCCATCGCAGCGACAGGGGGTTCTTTAGGGCAGTACTTC. This gives the protein CAIAATGGSLGQYF.